These T cell receptor beta chains were read from a single sample in a study of blood T cell repertoires in COVID-19. Assay used: immunoSEQ multiplex PCR; TCRdb lists only in-frame clones, some missing. Of tens of thousands of clones listed, nearly 80% are singletons. Sequencing used peripheral blood. The receptors originated from a human donor in a cohort sampled during active COVID-19. The CDR3 runs from the conserved cysteine through the conserved F or W. The order of the fields is J gene, D gene, clone size, V gene, CDR3 protein, CDR3 DNA. The D gene is left open where the match is weak. Only part of the rows carry a size: once, few, many, or a class if the clone is expanded.

>TRBJ1-1|-|-|TRBV4-1
CASSQQYYTEAFF
TGCGCCAGCAGCCAACAGTATTACACTGAAGCTTTCTTT
>TRBJ2-5|TRBD2|once|TRBV7-8
CASSQGRSSGGRETQYF
TGTGCCAGCAGCCAGGGACGGTCTAGCGGGGGCCGAGAGACCCAGTACTTC
>TRBJ2-3|TRBD1|-|TRBV25-1
CASSDTGDPTDTQYF
TGTGCCAGCAGTGATACAGGGGATCCCACAGATACGCAGTATTTT
>TRBJ1-6|-|-|TRBV19
CASSDRNSPLHF
TGTGCCAGTAGTGACAGGAATTCACCCCTCCACTTT
>TRBJ1-2|-|-|TRBV6-4
CASSERFDSAYGYTF
TGTGCCAGCAGTGAACGATTCGACAGCGCCTATGGCTACACCTTC
>TRBJ1-5|-|-|TRBV28
CASIGGGNQPQHF
TGTGCCAGCATTGGGGGGGGCAATCAGCCCCAGCATTTT
>TRBJ2-1|-|-|TRBV24-1
CATSDAAGRISYNEQFF
TGTGCCACCAGTGATGCCGCGGGGAGGATCTCCTACAATGAGCAGTTCTTC
>TRBJ1-1|-|once|TRBV30
CAWSGQGNTEAFF
TGTGCCTGGAGTGGGCAGGGGAACACTGAAGCTTTCTTT
>TRBJ1-2|-|-|TRBV6-5
CASSPVAQGYGYTF
TGTGCCAGCAGTCCTGTAGCACAGGGCTATGGCTACACCTTC
>TRBJ2-1|-|-|TRBV4-1
CASSLWEWDEQFF
TGCGCCAGCAGCCTCTGGGAGTGGGATGAGCAGTTCTTC
>TRBJ2-2|-|-|TRBV4-3
CASSKPGGKVGELFF
TGCGCCAGCAGCAAGCCCGGGGGAAAGGTCGGGGAGCTGTTTTTT
>TRBJ2-6|TRBD1|-|TRBV3-1/TRBV3-2
CASSQYSPGQVGPGANVLTF
TGTGCCAGCAGCCAATACTCCCCGGGACAGGTTGGACCTGGGGCCAACGTCCTGACTTTC
>TRBJ1-3|-|-|TRBV7-3
CASAPTGPGNTIYF
TGTGCCAGCGCTCCGACAGGACCTGGAAACACCATATATTTT
>TRBJ2-1|TRBD2|-|TRBV24-1
CATSDFPGLAVDNEQFF
TGTGCCACCAGTGATTTCCCCGGACTAGCGGTTGACAATGAGCAGTTCTTC
>TRBJ1-1|-|once|TRBV30
CAWSVQMNTEAFF
TGTGCCTGGAGTGTACAGATGAACACTGAAGCTTTCTTT
>TRBJ2-5|TRBD1|-|TRBV7-6
CASSLLPGQGQETQYF
TGTGCCAGCAGCTTACTCCCCGGACAGGGTCAAGAGACCCAGTACTTC
>TRBJ2-6|-|few|TRBV30
CAWSVRGAGSGANVLTF
TGTGCCTGGAGTGTTCGGGGGGCAGGTTCTGGGGCCAACGTCCTGACTTTC
>TRBJ1-5|-|-|TRBV6-5
CASSYSHGGGPQHF
TGTGCCAGCAGTTACTCGCATGGGGGAGGCCCCCAGCATTTT
>TRBJ2-1|-|-|TRBV9
CASSDRAYNEQFF
TGTGCCAGCAGCGACCGCGCCTACAATGAGCAGTTCTTC
>TRBJ2-7|TRBD1|-|TRBV3-1/TRBV3-2
CASSQAGDRAPEQYF
TGTGCCAGCAGCCAAGCAGGAGACAGGGCCCCCGAGCAGTACTTC
>TRBJ2-3|TRBD2|-|TRBV7-6
CASSYRLAGGSTDTQYF
TGTGCCAGCAGCTACCGACTAGCGGGAGGGAGCACAGATACGCAGTATTTT
>TRBJ2-3|-|-|TRBV2
CASSDGIATDTQYF
TGTGCCAGCAGTGACGGAATAGCCACAGATACGCAGTATTTT
>TRBJ2-5|-|-|TRBV7-2
CASGPSRETQYF
TGTGCCAGCGGGCCTAGCCGCGAGACCCAGTACTTC
>TRBJ1-1|TRBD1|-|TRBV11-3
CASSFYRRGSEAFF
TGTGCCAGCAGCTTTTACCGCAGGGGGTCTGAAGCTTTCTTT
>TRBJ2-1|TRBD1|-|TRBV7-3
CASSSQGAAYNEQFF
TGTGCCAGCAGCTCACAGGGGGCGGCCTACAATGAGCAGTTCTTC
>TRBJ1-2|-|-|TRBV4-2
CASSQATGSPYGYTF
TGTGCCAGCAGCCAAGCTACAGGGTCCCCCTATGGCTACACCTTC
>TRBJ1-5|-|-|TRBV30
CAWSVNRDQPQHF
TGTGCCTGGAGTGTAAACCGGGATCAGCCCCAGCATTTT
>TRBJ2-7|TRBD1|-|TRBV5-1
CASSSPGQGTYEQYF
TGCGCCAGCAGCTCCCCGGGACAGGGGACCTACGAGCAGTACTTC
>TRBJ2-5|-|-|TRBV7-9
CASSFGSGWQETQYF
TGTGCCAGCAGCTTCGGGTCAGGGTGGCAAGAGACCCAGTACTTC
>TRBJ2-7|-|-|TRBV5-8
CASSLGAYSSYEQYF
TGTGCCAGCAGCTTGGGCGCGTATAGCTCCTACGAGCAGTACTTC
>TRBJ2-3|TRBD2|few|TRBV9
CASSASPSGGAKDTQYF
TGTGCCAGCAGCGCGAGCCCCAGCGGGGGGGCCAAAGATACGCAGTATTTT
>TRBJ2-1|-|-|TRBV24-1
CATSTRTGRDEQFF
TGTGCCACCAGCACCCGAACAGGTCGCGATGAGCAGTTCTTC
>TRBJ2-5|-|-|TRBV20-1
CSAARRGTQYF
TGCAGTGCTGCCCGCCGAGGGACCCAGTACTTC
>TRBJ2-5|TRBD1|-|TRBV5-4
CASSPDRVAETQYF
TGTGCCAGCAGCCCGGACAGGGTGGCGGAGACCCAGTACTTC
>TRBJ2-3|-|-|TRBV19
CASSIGLFRVDTQYF
TGTGCCAGTAGTATAGGCCTCTTCAGGGTGGATACGCAGTATTTT
>TRBJ1-3|-|once|TRBV7-9
CASSSAASSGNTIYF
TGTGCCAGCAGCAGCGCGGCGAGCTCTGGAAACACCATATATTTT
>TRBJ2-3|TRBD2|-|TRBV7-3
CASSLFISGGTTDTQYF
TGTGCCAGCAGCTTATTCATCTCGGGGGGGACCACAGATACGCAGTATTTT
>TRBJ1-2|-|-|TRBV5-1
CASRPRHQVYSSNYGYTF
TGCGCCAGCAGACCCCGACACCAGGTATACTCATCTAACTATGGCTACACCTTC
>TRBJ1-6|TRBD1|-|TRBV30
CAWSAGTGNNSPLHF
TGTGCCTGGAGTGCCGGGACAGGGAATAATTCACCCCTCCACTTT
>TRBJ1-1|-|few|TRBV29-1
CSVRDKNTEAFF
TGCAGCGTCCGGGACAAGAACACTGAAGCTTTCTTT
>TRBJ2-1|TRBD2|-|TRBV7-9
CASSPLIASGWDNEQFF
TGTGCCAGCAGCCCTCTTATCGCTAGCGGGTGGGACAATGAGCAGTTCTTC
>TRBJ2-1|TRBD2|-|TRBV3-1/TRBV3-2
CASSLRTSIPYNEQFF
TGTGCCAGCAGCCTAAGGACTAGCATCCCCTACAATGAGCAGTTCTTC
>TRBJ1-3|-|-|TRBV2
CASSGDSGNTIYF
TGTGCCAGCAGCGGGGACTCTGGAAACACCATATATTTT
>TRBJ1-2|TRBD1|-|TRBV5-4
CASSYRDRVYGYTF
TGTGCCAGCAGCTACCGGGACAGGGTCTATGGCTACACCTTC
>TRBJ2-3|-|-|TRBV30
CAWRVAGWSDTQYF
TGTGCATGGAGGGTCGCGGGGTGGTCAGATACGCAGTATTTT
>TRBJ1-5|-|-|TRBV5-4
CASSLDRVQPQHF
TGTGCCAGCAGCTTGGATCGTGTGCAGCCCCAGCATTTT
>TRBJ1-6|-|few|TRBV5-6
CASSLAGVYNSPLHF
TGTGCCAGCAGCTTGGCGGGAGTCTATAATTCACCCCTCCACTTT
>TRBJ1-2|TRBD1|-|TRBV7-9
CASSLVGGLFYGYTF
TGTGCCAGCAGCTTAGTAGGGGGCTTATTCTATGGCTACACCTTC
>TRBJ1-5|TRBD1|few|TRBV6-6
CASSRDRANQPQHF
TGTGCCAGCAGCCGGGACAGGGCTAATCAGCCCCAGCATTTT
>TRBJ1-2|-|-|TRBV9
CASSGTGLGYTF
TGTGCCAGCAGCGGAACAGGGTTAGGCTACACCTTC
>TRBJ2-5|-|-|TRBV12-3/TRBV12-4
CASSFRETQYF
TGTGCCAGCAGTTTTAGAGAGACCCAGTACTTC
>TRBJ2-1|TRBD2|-|TRBV2
CARGLAGSYEQFF
TGTGCCAGGGGCCTAGCGGGAAGCTATGAGCAGTTCTTC
>TRBJ1-1|TRBD1|-|TRBV7-2
CASSRGQVNTEAFF
TGTGCCAGCAGCCGGGGACAGGTGAACACTGAAGCTTTCTTT
>TRBJ2-7|-|-|TRBV4-3
CASSQDWGLGSSYEQYF
TGCGCCAGCAGCCAAGATTGGGGACTGGGAAGCTCCTACGAGCAGTACTTC
>TRBJ1-1|-|-|TRBV27
CASSLSGTLMNTEAFF
TGTGCCAGCAGTTTATCGGGGACACTCATGAACACTGAAGCTTTCTTT